This T cell receptor (beta chain) emerged from a study of human T cells and chemical hapten exposure. Study-wide background: Recorded diagnoses among the mostly female patients were alopecia areata, totalis or universalis.

General study findings and limits: The donors suffered from alopecia, so their immune response may not match that of healthy people. Versus controls, significantly more large CDR3 similarity clusters arose from expanded TCRs. TCRs exceeding 1 in 1000 frequency stayed unchanged with DPC sensitization.

This clonotype was observed many times. Its antigen is unidentified. MiXCR, run by TCRdb on the RACE reads, gives a single entry per CDR3 protein. Here the sample spans 300,000 to 450,000 distinct CDR3 sequences, approximately 5.1% being singletons. The time point was: pre-sensitization, week 0. Described treatment: therapeutic diphenylcyclopropenone sensitization with weekly scalp DPC. The specimen comprised whole blood, sampled in connection with sensitization to the hapten diphenylcyclopropenone (DPC). This TCR was sampled from a woman aged 50 to 65 with alopecia areata. Some clones in this sample may be carry-over from other donors' samples.

In DNA form, the CDR3 reads TGTGCCAGCAGCTTAGGAGCACATACGCAGTATTTT. This codes for CASSLGAHTQYF. The chain employs TRBV7-2 and TRBJ2-3; D not certain. CDR1 SGHTA and CDR2 FQGNSA come from the germline V gene. V lost 1 base and J 7 bases, leaving 6 bases between the germline ends. The CDR3 consists of 12 residues.